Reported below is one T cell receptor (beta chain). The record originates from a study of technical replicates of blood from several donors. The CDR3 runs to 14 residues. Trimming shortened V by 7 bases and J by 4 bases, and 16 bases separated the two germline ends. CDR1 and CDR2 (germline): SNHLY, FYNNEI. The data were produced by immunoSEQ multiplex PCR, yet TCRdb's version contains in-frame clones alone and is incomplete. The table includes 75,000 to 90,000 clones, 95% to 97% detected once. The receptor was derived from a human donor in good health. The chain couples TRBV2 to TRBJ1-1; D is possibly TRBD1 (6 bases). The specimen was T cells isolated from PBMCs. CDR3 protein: CASTVQGWSTEAFF. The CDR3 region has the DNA TGTGCCAGCACGGTGCAGGGGTGGAGCACTGAAGCTTTCTTT.